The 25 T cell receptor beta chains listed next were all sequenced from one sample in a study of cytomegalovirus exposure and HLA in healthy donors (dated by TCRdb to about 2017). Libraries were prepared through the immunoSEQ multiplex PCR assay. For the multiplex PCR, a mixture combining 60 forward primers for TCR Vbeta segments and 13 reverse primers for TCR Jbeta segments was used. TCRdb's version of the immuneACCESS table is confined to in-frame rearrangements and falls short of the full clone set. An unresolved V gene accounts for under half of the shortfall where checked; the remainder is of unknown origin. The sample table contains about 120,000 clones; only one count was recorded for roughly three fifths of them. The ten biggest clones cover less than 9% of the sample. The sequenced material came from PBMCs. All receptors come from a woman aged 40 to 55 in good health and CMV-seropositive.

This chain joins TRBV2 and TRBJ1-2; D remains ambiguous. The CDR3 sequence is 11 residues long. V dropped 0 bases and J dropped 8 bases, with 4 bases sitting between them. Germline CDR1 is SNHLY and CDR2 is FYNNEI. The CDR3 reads CASSEARGYTF. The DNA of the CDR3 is TGTGCCAGCAGTGAAGCGAGGGGCTACACCTTC.

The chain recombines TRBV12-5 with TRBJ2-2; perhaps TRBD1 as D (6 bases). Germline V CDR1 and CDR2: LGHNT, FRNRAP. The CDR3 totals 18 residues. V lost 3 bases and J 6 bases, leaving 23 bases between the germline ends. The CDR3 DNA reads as TGTGCTAGTGGTTTCTCTCTCAATGACAGGCTTAATGCCGGGGAGCTGTTTTTT. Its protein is CASGFSLNDRLNAGELFF.

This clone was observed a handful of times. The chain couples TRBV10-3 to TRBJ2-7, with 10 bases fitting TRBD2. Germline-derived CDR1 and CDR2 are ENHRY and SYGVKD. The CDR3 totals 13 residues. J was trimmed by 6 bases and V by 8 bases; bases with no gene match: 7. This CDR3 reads CAIEAGGTSEQYF. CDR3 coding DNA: TGTGCCATCGAAGCGGGAGGGACCTCCGAGCAGTACTTC.

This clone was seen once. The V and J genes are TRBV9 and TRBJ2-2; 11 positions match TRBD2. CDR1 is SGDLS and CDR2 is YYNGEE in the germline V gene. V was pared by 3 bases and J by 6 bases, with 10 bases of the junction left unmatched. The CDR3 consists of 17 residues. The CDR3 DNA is TGTGCCAGCAGCGCGAGGGAACTAGCGGGAGCACCCGGGGAGCTGTTTTTT. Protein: CASSARELAGAPGELFF.

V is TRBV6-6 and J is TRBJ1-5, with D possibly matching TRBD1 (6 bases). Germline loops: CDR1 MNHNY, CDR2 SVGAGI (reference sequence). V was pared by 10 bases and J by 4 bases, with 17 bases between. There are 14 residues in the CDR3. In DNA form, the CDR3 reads TGTGCCACCGTGGAACAGGGTTTGAATCAGCCCCAGCATTTT. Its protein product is CATVEQGLNQPQHF.

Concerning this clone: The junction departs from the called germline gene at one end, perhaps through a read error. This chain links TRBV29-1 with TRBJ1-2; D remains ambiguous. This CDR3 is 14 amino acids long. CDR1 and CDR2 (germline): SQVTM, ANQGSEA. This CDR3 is CSVPIPPSNYGYPF. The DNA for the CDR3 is TGCAGCGTCCCAATCCCCCCCTCTAACTATGGCTACCCCTTC.

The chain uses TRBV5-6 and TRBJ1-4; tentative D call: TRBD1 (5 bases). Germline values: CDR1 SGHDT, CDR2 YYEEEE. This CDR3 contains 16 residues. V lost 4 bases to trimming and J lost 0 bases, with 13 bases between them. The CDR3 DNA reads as TGTGCCAGCAGCCAGGGTTTTTTCCCAACTAATGAAAAACTGTTTTTT. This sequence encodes CASSQGFFPTNEKLFF. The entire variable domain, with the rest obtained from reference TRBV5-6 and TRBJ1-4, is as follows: DAGVTQSPTHLIKTRGQQVTLRCSPKSGHDTVSWYQQALGQGPQFIFQYYEEEERQRGNFPDRFSGHQFPNYSSELNVNALLLGDSALYLCASSQGFFPTNEKLFFGSGTQLSVL.

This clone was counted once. This CDR3 is CASSLEGANEQFF. The CDR3 DNA is TGTGCCAGCAGCTTAGAAGGGGCAAATGAGCAGTTCTTC. The chain recombines TRBV7-6 with TRBJ2-1, with D tentatively TRBD1 (5 bases). This CDR3 contains 13 residues. V lost 1 base to trimming and J lost 7 bases, with 8 bases between them. Looked up from germline, CDR1 is SGHVS and CDR2 is FNYEAQ.

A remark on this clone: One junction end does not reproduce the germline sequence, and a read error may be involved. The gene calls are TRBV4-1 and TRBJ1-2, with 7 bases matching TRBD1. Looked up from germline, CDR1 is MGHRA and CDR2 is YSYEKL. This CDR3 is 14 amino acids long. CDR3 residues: CASSQDVLGQDYSF. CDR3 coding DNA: TGCGCCAGCAGCCAAGATGTTTTAGGACAGGATTATAGCTTC.

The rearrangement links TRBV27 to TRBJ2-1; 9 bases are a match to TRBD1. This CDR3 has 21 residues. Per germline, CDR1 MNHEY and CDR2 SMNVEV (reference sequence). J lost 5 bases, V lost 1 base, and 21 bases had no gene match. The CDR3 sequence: CASSLFPSDEWGQGNDNEQFF. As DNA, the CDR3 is TGTGCCAGCAGTTTATTCCCCTCGGACGAATGGGGACAGGGAAATGACAATGAGCAGTTCTTC.

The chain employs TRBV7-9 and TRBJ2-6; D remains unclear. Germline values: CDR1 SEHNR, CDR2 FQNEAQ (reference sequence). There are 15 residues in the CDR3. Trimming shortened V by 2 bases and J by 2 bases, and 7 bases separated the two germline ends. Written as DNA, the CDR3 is TGTGCCAGCAGCTTACATGAGGCTGGGGCCAACGTCCTGACTTTC. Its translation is CASSLHEAGANVLTF.

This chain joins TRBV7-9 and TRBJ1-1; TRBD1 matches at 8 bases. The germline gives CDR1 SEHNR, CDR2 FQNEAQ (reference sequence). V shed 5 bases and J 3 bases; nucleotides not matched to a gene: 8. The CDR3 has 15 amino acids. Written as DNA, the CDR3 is TGTGCCAGCAGCACCTGGACAGGGTTGGACACTGAAGCTTTCTTT. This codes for CASSTWTGLDTEAFF.

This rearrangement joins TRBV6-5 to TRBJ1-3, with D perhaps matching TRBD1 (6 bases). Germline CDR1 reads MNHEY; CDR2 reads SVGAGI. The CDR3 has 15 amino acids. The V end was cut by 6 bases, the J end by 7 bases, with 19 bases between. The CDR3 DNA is TGTGCCAGCAGAGCAACAGGGTCATTGGGGAACACCATATATTTT. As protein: CASRATGSLGNTIYF.

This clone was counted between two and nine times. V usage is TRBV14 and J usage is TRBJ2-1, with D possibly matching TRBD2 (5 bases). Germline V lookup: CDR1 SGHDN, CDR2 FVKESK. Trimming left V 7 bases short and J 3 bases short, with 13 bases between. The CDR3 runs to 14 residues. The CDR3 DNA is TGTGCCAGCACGCAAGGGAGCATCTACAATGAGCAGTTCTTC. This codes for CASTQGSIYNEQFF.

The CDR3 nucleotides read TGCGCCAGCAGCTTGGCAGGGATGGGTGGCTACACCTTC. Translation: CASSLAGMGGYTF. The rearrangement joins TRBV5-1 to TRBJ1-2, with D tentatively TRBD1 (5 bases). From germline, CDR1 is SGHRS and CDR2 YFSETQ. The CDR3 is 13 residues long. V gave up 0 bases and J gave up 7 bases, with 10 bases separating them.

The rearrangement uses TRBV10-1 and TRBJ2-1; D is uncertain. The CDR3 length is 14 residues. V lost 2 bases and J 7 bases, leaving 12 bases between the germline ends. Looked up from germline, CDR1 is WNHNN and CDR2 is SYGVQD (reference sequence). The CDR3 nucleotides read TGCGCCAGCAGTGAGAGGCCGGTACAGAATGAGCAGTTCTTC. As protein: CASSERPVQNEQFF.

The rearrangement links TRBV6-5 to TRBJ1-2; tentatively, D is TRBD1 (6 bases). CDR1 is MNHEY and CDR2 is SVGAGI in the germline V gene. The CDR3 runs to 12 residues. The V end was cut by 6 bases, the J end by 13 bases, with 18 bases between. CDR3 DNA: TGTGCCAGCAGAAAGGACAGTTTTGGGGTCACCTTC. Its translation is CASRKDSFGVTF.

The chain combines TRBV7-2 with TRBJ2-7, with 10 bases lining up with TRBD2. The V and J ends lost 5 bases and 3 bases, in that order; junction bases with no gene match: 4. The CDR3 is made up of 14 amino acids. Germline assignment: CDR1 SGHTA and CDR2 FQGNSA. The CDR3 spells CASSLQRGGYEQYF. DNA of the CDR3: TGTGCCAGCAGCCTCCAGCGGGGGGGCTACGAGCAGTACTTC.

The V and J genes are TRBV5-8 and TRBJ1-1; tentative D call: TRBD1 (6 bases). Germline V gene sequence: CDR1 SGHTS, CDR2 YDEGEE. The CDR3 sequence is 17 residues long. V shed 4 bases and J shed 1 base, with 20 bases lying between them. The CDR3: CASSMGGDTWTNTEAFF. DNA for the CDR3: TGTGCCAGCAGCATGGGAGGGGACACCTGGACGAACACTGAAGCTTTCTTT.

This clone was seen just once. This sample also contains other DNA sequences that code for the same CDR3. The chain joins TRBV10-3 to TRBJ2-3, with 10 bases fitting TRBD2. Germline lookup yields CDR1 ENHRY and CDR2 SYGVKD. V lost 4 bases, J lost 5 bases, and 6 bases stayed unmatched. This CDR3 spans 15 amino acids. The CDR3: CAISAERGGRDTQYF. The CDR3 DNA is TGTGCCATCAGTGCTGAGCGGGGGGGCCGAGATACGCAGTATTTT.

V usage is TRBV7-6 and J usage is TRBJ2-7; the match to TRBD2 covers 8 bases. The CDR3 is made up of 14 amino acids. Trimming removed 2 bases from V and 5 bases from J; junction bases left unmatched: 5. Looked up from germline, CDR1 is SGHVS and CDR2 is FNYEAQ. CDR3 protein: CASSLTEAGDEQYF. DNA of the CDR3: TGTGCCAGCAGCTTAACTGAAGCGGGAGACGAGCAGTACTTC.

CDR3 residues: CANLPNRQGVTEAFF. CDR3 coding DNA: TGTGCCAACCTCCCGAACAGACAGGGGGTTACTGAAGCTTTCTTT. V gene TRBV2 combines with J gene TRBJ1-1; 9 bases match TRBD1. This CDR3 has 15 amino acids. The V segment lost 10 bases and the J segment 5 bases; nucleotides outside the gene matches: 14. Germline assignment: CDR1 SNHLY and CDR2 FYNNEI.

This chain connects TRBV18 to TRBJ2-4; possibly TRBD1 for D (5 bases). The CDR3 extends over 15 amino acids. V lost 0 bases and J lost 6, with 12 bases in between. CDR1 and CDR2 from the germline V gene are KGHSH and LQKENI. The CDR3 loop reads CASSPPGEWGNIQYF. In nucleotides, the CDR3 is TGTGCCAGCTCACCACCAGGGGAATGGGGAAACATTCAGTACTTC.

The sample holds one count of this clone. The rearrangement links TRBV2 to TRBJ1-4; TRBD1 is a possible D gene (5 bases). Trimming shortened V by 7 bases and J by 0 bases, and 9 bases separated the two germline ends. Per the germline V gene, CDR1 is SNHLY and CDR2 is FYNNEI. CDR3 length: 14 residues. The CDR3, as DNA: TGTGCCAGCAAGTTGACAGCAACTAATGAAAAACTGTTTTTT. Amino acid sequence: CASKLTATNEKLFF.

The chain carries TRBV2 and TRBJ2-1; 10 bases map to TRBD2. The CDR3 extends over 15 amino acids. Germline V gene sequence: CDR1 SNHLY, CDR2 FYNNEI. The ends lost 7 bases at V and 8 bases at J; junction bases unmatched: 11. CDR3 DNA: TGTGCCAGCACCCCCCGAGCGGGAGGGCCCGATGAGCAGTTCTTC. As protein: CASTPRAGGPDEQFF.